This TCR beta chain was sequenced during a study of cytomegalovirus exposure and HLA in healthy donors. 13 Jbeta primers and 60 Vbeta primers were used for the PCR. The assay was immunoSEQ multiplex PCR, and TCRdb's table has in-frame clones only and misses some. The data hold about 140,000 clones, with about 84% observed a single time. Germline-derived CDR1 and CDR2 are SGHVS and FNYEAQ. The ends lost 4 bases at V and 6 bases at J; junction bases unmatched: 10. The CDR3 covers 15 residues. The sequence derives from a man between 50 and 59 years old in good health and CMV-seronegative. The chain joins TRBV7-6 to TRBJ2-7, with 9 bases fitting TRBD1. The sample taken for sequencing was PBMCs. CDR3 sequence reads: CASSSRQGVVGEQYF. CDR3 coding DNA: TGTGCCAGCAGCTCTAGACAGGGGGTTGTTGGCGAGCAGTACTTC.